A single sample is the source of the 24 T cell receptor beta chains below, sequenced in a study of T cells after yellow fever vaccination (dated by TCRdb to the late 2010s). Sample treatment or condition, as interpreted from the label and publication: live attenuated yellow fever vaccine strain. Library generation was performed with 5' RACE. Data came from an Illumina NovaSeq 6000. TCRdb reprocessing: public reads trimmed at Q25 with fastp, clones called with MiXCR, in-frame beta chains kept. Duplicate CDR3 protein sequences are folded into a single record with the most common DNA and genes. This sample lists around 120,000 distinct CDR3 sequences; roughly 15% were detected once. Together, the top ten hold around 46% of the sample. The source was CD8+ T cells sorted from PBMCs, collected 5 days after the yellow fever booster vaccination. The receptors were sampled from a man aged 18 to 30 who received the YFV17D yellow fever vaccine.

The chain combines TRBV4-1 with TRBJ1-1, with TRBD1 matching 8 bases. The germline V gene has CDR1 MGHRA and CDR2 YSYEKL. The length of the CDR3 is 16 residues. After removal of 4 bases from V and 1 base from J, the junction contained 8 bases not matched to a gene. The CDR3 spells CASSLGADRENTEAFF. In DNA, the CDR3 is TGCGCCAGCAGCCTCGGGGCGGACAGGGAGAACACTGAAGCTTTCTTT.

The rearrangement uses TRBV6-1 and TRBJ2-7; D is unresolved. V gave up 7 bases and J gave up 10 bases, with 20 bases separating them. There are 13 residues in the CDR3. Germline CDR1 reads MNHNS; CDR2 reads SASEGT. The chain's CDR3 is CASTDWATLGQYV. The CDR3 nucleotides are TGTGCCAGCACCGATTGGGCCACTCTTGGACAGTACGTC.

The genes are TRBV5-4 and TRBJ1-1; D not resolved. The CDR3 contains 11 residues. V lost 9 bases to trimming and J lost 1 base, with 7 bases between them. Germline values: CDR1 SGHNT, CDR2 YYREEE (reference sequence). The CDR3 is CATRGNTEAFF. The CDR3 coding sequence is TGTGCCACCCGGGGGAACACTGAAGCTTTCTTT.

Only a few counts were recorded for this clonotype. The chain links TRBV4-3 to TRBJ2-3; 7 bases are shared with TRBD2. Germline V gives CDR1 LGHNA, CDR2 YSLEER. The V segment lost 7 bases and the J segment 1 base; nucleotides outside the gene matches: 5. The CDR3 consists of 14 residues. This CDR3 is CASTGGGRTDTQYF. CDR3 sequence (DNA): TGCGCCAGCACGGGCGGGGGTCGCACAGATACGCAGTATTTT.

The sample holds a few counts of this clonotype. V gene TRBV9 combines with J gene TRBJ2-2; TRBD2 aligns across 7 bases. The CDR3 totals 14 residues. V was pared by 6 bases and J by 4 bases, with 6 bases of the junction left unmatched. Germline V gene data show CDR1 as SGDLS and CDR2 as YYNGEE. The CDR3 coding sequence is TGTGCCAGCATGATGCGGGAGAGCACCGGGGAGCTGTTTTTT. Its protein is CASMMRESTGELFF.

This clonotype was found a few times. The rearrangement uses TRBV9 and TRBJ2-7; TRBD1 agrees at 9 bases. V lost 0 bases and J lost 3; bases outside the gene matches: 4. CDR3 size: 15 residues. CDR1 and CDR2 from the germline V gene are SGDLS and YYNGEE. The CDR3 DNA sequence: TGTGCCAGCAGCGTAGCGACAGGGGGGATCTACGAGCAGTACTTC. Protein: CASSVATGGIYEQYF.

The chain is built from TRBV29-1 and TRBJ1-2; a possible D gene is TRBD1 (5 bases). CDR3 length: 11 residues. V was trimmed by 7 bases and J by 8 bases, leaving 14 bases between them. From germline, CDR1 is SQVTM and CDR2 ANQGSEA. Here the CDR3 reads CSAPSGGGYTF. CDR3 DNA: TGCAGCGCCCCATCGGGGGGAGGCTACACCTTC. Filled out from reference TRBV29-1 and TRBJ1-2, the complete variable domain reads SAVISQKPSRDICQRGTSLTIQCQVDSQVTMMFWYRQQPGQSLTLIATANQGSEATYESGFVIDKFPISRPNLTFSTLTVSNMSPEDSSIYLCSAPSGGGYTFGSGTRLTVV.

The V and J genes are TRBV28 and TRBJ2-7, with 7 nucleotides matching TRBD1. This CDR3 comprises 16 residues. Trimming at V came to 5 bases and at J to 3 bases, leaving 13 bases not matched to a gene. Germline assignment: CDR1 MDHEN and CDR2 SYDVKM. CDR3 loop: CASSPDRDVEYYEQYV. The CDR3 nucleotides read TGTGCCAGCAGTCCTGACAGGGATGTAGAATACTACGAGCAGTACGTC.

V usage is TRBV3-1 and J usage is TRBJ2-6; D ambiguous. The CDR3 consists of 17 residues. Germline CDR1 reads LGHDT; CDR2 reads YNNKEL (reference sequence). Trimming left V 0 bases short and J 3 bases short, with 12 bases between. The CDR3 nucleotides read TGTGCCAGCAGCCAAGAGAGGTCGGGTGGTGGGGCCAACGTCCTGACTTTC. As protein: CASSQERSGGGANVLTF. Full variable domain (remainder filled in from reference TRBV3-1 and TRBJ2-6): DTAVSQTPKYLVTQMGNDKSIKCEQNLGHDTMYWYKQDSKKFLKIMFSYNNKELIINETVPNRFSPKSPDKAHLNLHINSLELGDSAVYFCASSQERSGGGANVLTFGAGSRLTVL.

This clonotype was seen a handful of times. The chain carries TRBV4-3 and TRBJ2-5; no reliable D call. Trimming took 1 base from V and 1 from J, leaving 7 bases between them. The CDR3 totals 14 residues. The germline V gene has CDR1 LGHNA and CDR2 YSLEER. The CDR3 here is CASSQVWGQETQYF. The DNA for the CDR3 is TGCGCCAGCAGCCAAGTGTGGGGCCAAGAGACCCAGTACTTC.

This clonotype was seen a few times. The rearrangement joins TRBV12-3 or TRBV12-4 to TRBJ2-7; 7 bases line up with TRBD1. The CDR3 is 15 amino acids. V shed 5 bases and J 3 bases; nucleotides not matched to a gene: 10. The CDR3 nucleotides read TGTGCCAGCAGTCCACATCCGGGACAGAACTACGAGCAGTACGTC. As protein: CASSPHPGQNYEQYV.

The table lists this clonotype with a few counts. This rearrangement joins TRBV7-6 to TRBJ1-1; possible D gene TRBD1, 5 bases. Germline assignment: CDR1 SGHVS and CDR2 FNYEAQ. The CDR3 has 15 amino acids. Trimming shortened V by 5 bases and J by 2 bases, and 15 bases separated the two germline ends. CDR3 residues: CASSPSGRGNTEAFF. The CDR3 DNA is TGTGCCAGCAGCCCATCAGGGAGAGGAAACACTGAAGCTTTCTTT. Looking up the rest from reference TRBV7-6 and TRBJ1-1 gives the full variable domain: GAGVSQSPRYKVTKRGQDVALRCDPISGHVSLYWYRQALGQGPEFLTYFNYEAQQDKSGLPNDRFSAERPEGSISTLTIQRTEQRDSAMYRCASSPSGRGNTEAFFGQGTRLTVV.

The rearrangement links TRBV5-1 to TRBJ2-5; 7 bases line up with TRBD1. Germline CDR1 reads SGHRS; CDR2 reads YFSETQ. CDR3 size: 14 residues. Trimming cost V 7 bases and J 5 bases; bases outside gene matches: 11. CDR3 region: CASGRQGVWETQYF. CDR3 DNA: TGCGCCAGCGGTAGACAGGGAGTTTGGGAGACCCAGTACTTC.

This clonotype was picked up a small number of times. The V and J genes are TRBV25-1 and TRBJ2-7; TRBD1 matches 9 bases. The CDR3 runs 16 residues. Germline loops: CDR1 MGHDK, CDR2 SYGVNS. After removal of 5 bases from V and 5 bases from J, the junction contained 13 bases not matched to a gene. The CDR3 sequence: CASSPRPGQGQDEQYF. CDR3 nucleotides: TGTGCCAGCAGTCCGCGTCCGGGACAGGGTCAGGACGAGCAGTACTTC.

This sequence joins TRBV4-3 and TRBJ1-1, with a tentative D call TRBD1 (5 bases). The V and J ends lost 0 bases and 8 bases respectively, with 10 bases between them. This CDR3 spans 13 amino acids. The germline CDR1 and CDR2 sequences are LGHNA and YSLEER. CDR3 sequence reads: CASSQDGGREAFF. The CDR3 coding sequence is TGCGCCAGCAGCCAAGATGGGGGGAGGGAAGCTTTCTTT.

The rearrangement links TRBV29-1 to TRBJ1-2, with no clear D. V lost 7 bases to trimming and J lost 1 base, with 7 bases between them. CDR1 SQVTM and CDR2 ANQGSEA come from the germline V gene. The CDR3 runs to 11 residues. The CDR3 sequence: CSAKLNYGYTF. The CDR3 coding sequence is TGCAGCGCTAAACTTAACTATGGCTACACCTTC.

This sequence joins TRBV4-1 and TRBJ1-2; no definite D call. The CDR3 consists of 13 residues. The V gene's germline CDR1 is MGHRA and CDR2 YSYEKL. Trimming took 4 bases from V and 0 from J, leaving 6 bases between them. CDR3 in amino acids: CASSLNSNYGYTF. In DNA, the CDR3 is TGCGCCAGCAGCCTTAATTCTAACTATGGCTACACCTTC.

The chain is built from TRBV29-1 and TRBJ2-1; D is unclear. Germline CDR1 and CDR2: SQVTM and ANQGSEA. This CDR3 has 11 residues. Trimming removed 0 bases at V and 7 bases at J, with 4 bases between. Written as DNA, the CDR3 is TGCAGCGTTGAAGATCTGAATGAGCAGTTCTTC. Protein sequence: CSVEDLNEQFF.

This clonotype occurred a few times. The rearrangement uses TRBV7-6 and TRBJ1-5; 9 bases are shared with TRBD1. Germline values: CDR1 SGHVS, CDR2 FNYEAQ. The CDR3 spans 14 residues. Trimming removed 5 bases from V and 6 bases from J; junction bases left unmatched: 5. CDR3 coding DNA: TGTGCCAGCAGCGAAGGGACAGGGCTTCAGCCCCAGCATTTT. It is translated as CASSEGTGLQPQHF.

At least ten counts were recorded for this clonotype. The chain is built from TRBV5-1 and TRBJ2-7, with D unresolved. The length of the CDR3 is 13 residues. V was pared by 2 bases and J by 3 bases, with 9 bases between. Germline V lookup: CDR1 SGHRS, CDR2 YFSETQ. As DNA, the CDR3 is TGCGCCAGCAGCTTCGGCACGGGCTACGAGCAGTACGTC. Residues: CASSFGTGYEQYV.

The chain combines TRBV25-1 with TRBJ1-2, with D possibly TRBD1 on 5 matching bases. The V end lost 1 base, the J end lost 2 bases, and 11 bases lay between the germline ends. CDR3 length: 15 amino acids. Germline lookup yields CDR1 MGHDK and CDR2 SYGVNS. CDR3 nucleotide sequence: TGTGCCAGCAGTGAATTTGTCGAGGGGAACTATGGCTACACCTTC. Translating gives CASSEFVEGNYGYTF.

This chain uses TRBV10-3 with TRBJ1-3, with a tentative D call TRBD1 (5 bases). The CDR3 totals 18 residues. Germline CDR1 reads ENHRY; CDR2 reads SYGVKD. Between the trimmed V and J ends, which lost 2 bases and 0 bases, there was a span of 17 bases. CDR3 in amino acids: CAISEIDRGRISGNTIYF. The CDR3 DNA is TGTGCCATCAGTGAGATTGACAGAGGAAGGATCTCTGGAAACACCATATATTTT.

The sample holds many counts of this clonotype. The V and J genes are TRBV19 and TRBJ2-7; D gene ambiguous. This CDR3 has 13 amino acids. Germline V gives CDR1 LNHDA, CDR2 SQIVND (reference sequence). V shed 4 bases and J shed 0 bases, with 7 bases lying between them. In nucleotides, the CDR3 is TGTGCCAGTAGTACGGACCCCTCCTACGAGCAGTACTTC. Encoded protein: CASSTDPSYEQYF.

The chain carries TRBV5-4 and TRBJ2-3; 9 bases match TRBD2. Germline assignment: CDR1 SGHNT and CDR2 YYREEE (reference sequence). This CDR3 contains 18 residues. Losses at the gene ends were 0 bases for V and 3 bases for J; bases not matched to a gene: 11. CDR3 residues: CASSLVPRGGAVTDTQYF. The CDR3 DNA sequence: TGTGCCAGCAGCTTGGTGCCACGCGGGGGGGCCGTAACAGATACGCAGTATTTT.